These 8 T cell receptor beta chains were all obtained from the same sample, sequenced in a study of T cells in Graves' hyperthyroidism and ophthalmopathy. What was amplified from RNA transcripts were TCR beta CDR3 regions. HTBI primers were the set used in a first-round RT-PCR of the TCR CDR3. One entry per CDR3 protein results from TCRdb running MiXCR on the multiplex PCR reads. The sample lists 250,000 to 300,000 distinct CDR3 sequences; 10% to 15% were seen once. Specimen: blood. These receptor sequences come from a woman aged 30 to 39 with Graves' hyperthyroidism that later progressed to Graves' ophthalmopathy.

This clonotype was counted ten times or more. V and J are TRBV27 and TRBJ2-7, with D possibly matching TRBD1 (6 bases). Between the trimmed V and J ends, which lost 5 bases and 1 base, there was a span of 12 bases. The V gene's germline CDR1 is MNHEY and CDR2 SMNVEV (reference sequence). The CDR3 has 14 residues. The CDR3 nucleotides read TGTGCCAGCAGTCGGGACATCACTTCCTACGAGCAGTACTTC. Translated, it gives CASSRDITSYEQYF.

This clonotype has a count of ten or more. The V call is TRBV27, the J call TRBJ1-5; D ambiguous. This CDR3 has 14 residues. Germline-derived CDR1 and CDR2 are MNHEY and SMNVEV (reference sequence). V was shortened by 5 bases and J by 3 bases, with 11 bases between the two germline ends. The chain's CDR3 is CASSPLGYNQPQHF. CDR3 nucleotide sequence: TGTGCCAGCAGTCCCCTTGGGTACAATCAGCCCCAGCATTTT.

The CDR3 sequence is CASSYRGRPTDTQYF. CDR3 nucleotide sequence: TGTGCCAGCAGTTACCGAGGGAGGCCCACAGATACGCAGTATTTT. This chain uses TRBV6-5 with TRBJ2-3; tentatively, D is TRBD2 (6 bases). Trimming pared 2 bases from V and 2 bases from J, leaving 11 bases between. Germline CDR1 MNHEY, CDR2 SVGAGI. The CDR3 has 15 residues.

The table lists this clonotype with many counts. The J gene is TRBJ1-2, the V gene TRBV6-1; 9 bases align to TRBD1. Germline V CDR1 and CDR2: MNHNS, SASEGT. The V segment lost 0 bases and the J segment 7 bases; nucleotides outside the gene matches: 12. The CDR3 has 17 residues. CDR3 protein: CASSEAIGDRVIPGYTF. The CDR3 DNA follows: TGTGCCAGCAGTGAAGCGATCGGGGACAGGGTTATTCCTGGCTACACCTTC.

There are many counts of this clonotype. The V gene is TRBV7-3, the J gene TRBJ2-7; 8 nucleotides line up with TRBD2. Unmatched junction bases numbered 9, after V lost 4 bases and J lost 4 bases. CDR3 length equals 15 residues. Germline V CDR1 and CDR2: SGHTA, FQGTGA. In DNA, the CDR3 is TGTGCCAGCAGCTCCGGGAGGGGTATCCCGTACGAGCAGTACTTC. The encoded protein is CASSSGRGIPYEQYF.

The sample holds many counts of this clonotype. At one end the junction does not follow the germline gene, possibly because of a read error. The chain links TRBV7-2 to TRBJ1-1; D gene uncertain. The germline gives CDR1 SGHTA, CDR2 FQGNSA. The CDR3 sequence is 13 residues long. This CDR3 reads CACSSEGYTEAFF. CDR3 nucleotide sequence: TGTGCCTGCAGCTCCGAAGGGTACACTGAAGCTTTCTTT.

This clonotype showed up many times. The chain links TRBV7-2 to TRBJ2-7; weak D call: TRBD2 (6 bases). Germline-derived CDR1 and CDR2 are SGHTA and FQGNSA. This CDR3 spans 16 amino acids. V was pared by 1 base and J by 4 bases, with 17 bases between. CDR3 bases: TGTGCCAGCAGCTTAGGGAGGGCCCGTAGTGGGTACGAGCAGTACTTC. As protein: CASSLGRARSGYEQYF. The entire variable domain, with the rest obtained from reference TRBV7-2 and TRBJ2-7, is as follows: GAGVSQSPSNKVTEKGKDVELRCDPISGHTALYWYRQSLGQGLEFLIYFQGNSAPDKSGLPSDRFSAERTGGSVSTLTIQRTQQEDSAVYLCASSLGRARSGYEQYFGPGTRLTVT.

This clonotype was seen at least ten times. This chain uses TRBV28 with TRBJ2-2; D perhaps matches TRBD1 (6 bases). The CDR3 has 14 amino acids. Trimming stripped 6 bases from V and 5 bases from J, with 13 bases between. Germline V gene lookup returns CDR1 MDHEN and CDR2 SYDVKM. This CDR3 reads CASSQGYVTGELFF. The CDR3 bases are TGTGCCAGCAGCCAGGGGTACGTTACCGGGGAGCTGTTTTTT.